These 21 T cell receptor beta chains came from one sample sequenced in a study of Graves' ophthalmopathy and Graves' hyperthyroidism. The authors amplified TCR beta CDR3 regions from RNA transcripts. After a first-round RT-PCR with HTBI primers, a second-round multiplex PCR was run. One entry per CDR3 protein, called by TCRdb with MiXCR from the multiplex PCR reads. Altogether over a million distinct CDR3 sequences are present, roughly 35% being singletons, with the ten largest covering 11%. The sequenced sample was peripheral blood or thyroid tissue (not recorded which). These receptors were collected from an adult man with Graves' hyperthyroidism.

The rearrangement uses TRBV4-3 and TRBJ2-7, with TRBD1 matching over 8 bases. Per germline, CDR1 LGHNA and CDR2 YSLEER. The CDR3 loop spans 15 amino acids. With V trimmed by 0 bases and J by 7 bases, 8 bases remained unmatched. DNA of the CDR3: TGCGCCAGCAGCCAAGATCCGGACAGGGTGCAAGAGCAGTACTTC. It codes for CASSQDPDRVQEQYF.

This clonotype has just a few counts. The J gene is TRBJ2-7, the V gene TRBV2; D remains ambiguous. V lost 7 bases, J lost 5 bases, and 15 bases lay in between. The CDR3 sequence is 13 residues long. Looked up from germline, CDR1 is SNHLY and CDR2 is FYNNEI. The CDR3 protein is CASKSSFPNEQYF. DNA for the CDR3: TGTGCCAGCAAGTCTAGTTTTCCCAACGAGCAGTACTTC.

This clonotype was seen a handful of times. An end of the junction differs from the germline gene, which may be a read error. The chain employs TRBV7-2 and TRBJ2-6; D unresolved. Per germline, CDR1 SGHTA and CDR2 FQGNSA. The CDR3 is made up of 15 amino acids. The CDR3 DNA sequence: TGTGCCAGCAGCCAAGGCAGCTCTGGAGCCAACGTCCTGGCTTTC. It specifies CASSQGSSGANVLAF. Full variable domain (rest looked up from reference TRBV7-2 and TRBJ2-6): GAGVSQSPSNKVTEKGKDVELRCDPISGHTALYWYRQSLGQGLEFLIYFQGNSAPDKSGLPSDRFSAERTGGSVSTLTIQRTQQEDSAVYLCASSQGSSGANVLAFGAGSRLTVL.

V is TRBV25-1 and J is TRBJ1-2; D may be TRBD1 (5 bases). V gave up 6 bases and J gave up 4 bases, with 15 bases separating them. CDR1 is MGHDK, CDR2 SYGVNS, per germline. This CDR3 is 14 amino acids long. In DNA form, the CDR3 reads TGTGCCAGCAGCCCTGACCCGGGGGTCTATGGCTACACCTTC. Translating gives CASSPDPGVYGYTF.

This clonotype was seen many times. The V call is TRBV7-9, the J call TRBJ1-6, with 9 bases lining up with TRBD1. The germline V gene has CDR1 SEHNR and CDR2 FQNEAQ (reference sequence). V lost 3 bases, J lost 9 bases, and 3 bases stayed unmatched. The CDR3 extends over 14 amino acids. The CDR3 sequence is CASSFGTGRSPLHF. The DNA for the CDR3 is TGTGCCAGCAGCTTCGGGACAGGGCGTTCACCCCTCCACTTT.

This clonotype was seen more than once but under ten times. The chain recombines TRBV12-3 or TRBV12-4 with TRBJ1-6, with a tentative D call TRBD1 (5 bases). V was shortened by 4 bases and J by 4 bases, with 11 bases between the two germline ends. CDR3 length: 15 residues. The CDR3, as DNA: TGTGCCAGCAGTTCGGGACGTAATTATAATTCACCCCTCCACTTT. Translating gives CASSSGRNYNSPLHF.

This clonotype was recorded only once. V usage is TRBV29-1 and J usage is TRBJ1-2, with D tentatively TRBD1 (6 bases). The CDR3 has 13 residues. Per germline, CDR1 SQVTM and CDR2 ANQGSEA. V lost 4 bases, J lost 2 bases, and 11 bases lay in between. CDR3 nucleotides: TGCAGCGTTGTTCCCCAGGGGAACTATGGCTACACCTTC. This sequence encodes CSVVPQGNYGYTF.

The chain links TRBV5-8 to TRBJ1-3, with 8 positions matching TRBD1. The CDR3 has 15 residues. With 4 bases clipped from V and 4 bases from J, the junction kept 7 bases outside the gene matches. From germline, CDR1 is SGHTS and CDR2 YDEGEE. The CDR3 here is CASSTRTGLGNTIYF. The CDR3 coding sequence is TGTGCCAGCAGCACCCGGACAGGGCTGGGAAACACCATATATTTT.

The CDR3 nucleotides read TGTGCCAGCAGCCCACGGGAGGGGAGGGCTGGCTACACCTTC. Translated, it gives CASSPREGRAGYTF. The chain is built from TRBV7-2 and TRBJ1-2; TRBD1 is a possible D gene (5 bases). The CDR3 contains 14 residues. The V and J ends lost 5 bases and 7 bases respectively, with 17 bases between them. Germline V gene lookup returns CDR1 SGHTA and CDR2 FQGNSA. The whole variable domain, remainder taken from reference TRBV7-2 and TRBJ1-2, is GAGVSQSPSNKVTEKGKDVELRCDPISGHTALYWYRQSLGQGLEFLIYFQGNSAPDKSGLPSDRFSAERTGGSVSTLTIQRTQQEDSAVYLCASSPREGRAGYTFGSGTRLTVV.

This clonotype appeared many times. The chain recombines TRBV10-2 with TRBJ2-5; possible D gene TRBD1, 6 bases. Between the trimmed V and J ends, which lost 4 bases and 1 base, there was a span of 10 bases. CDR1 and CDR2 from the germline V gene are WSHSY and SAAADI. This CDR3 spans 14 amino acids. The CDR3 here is CASSVLGAQETQYF. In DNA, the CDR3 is TGCGCCAGCAGTGTGTTGGGGGCCCAAGAGACCCAGTACTTC.

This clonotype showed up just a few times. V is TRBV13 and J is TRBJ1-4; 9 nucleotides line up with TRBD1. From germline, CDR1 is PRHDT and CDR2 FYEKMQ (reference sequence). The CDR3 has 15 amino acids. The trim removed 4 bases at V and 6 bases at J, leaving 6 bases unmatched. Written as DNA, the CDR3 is TGTGCCAGCAGCTCTGGTCGGACAGGGGATGAAAAACTGTTTTTT. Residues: CASSSGRTGDEKLFF.

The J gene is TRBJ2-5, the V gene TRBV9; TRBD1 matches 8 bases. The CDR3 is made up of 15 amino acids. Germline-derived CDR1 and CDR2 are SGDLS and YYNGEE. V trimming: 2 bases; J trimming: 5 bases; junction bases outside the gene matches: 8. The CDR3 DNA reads TGTGCCAGCAGCGTGGGGACAGGTGGGTGGGAGACCCAGTACTTC. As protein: CASSVGTGGWETQYF.

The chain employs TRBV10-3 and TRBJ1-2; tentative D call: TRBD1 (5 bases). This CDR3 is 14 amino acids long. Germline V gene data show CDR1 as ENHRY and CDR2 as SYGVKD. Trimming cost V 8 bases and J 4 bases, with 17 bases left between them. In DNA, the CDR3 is TGTGCCATCTGCAGCCGAGGGACCGCCTATGGCTACACCTTC. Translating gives CAICSRGTAYGYTF.

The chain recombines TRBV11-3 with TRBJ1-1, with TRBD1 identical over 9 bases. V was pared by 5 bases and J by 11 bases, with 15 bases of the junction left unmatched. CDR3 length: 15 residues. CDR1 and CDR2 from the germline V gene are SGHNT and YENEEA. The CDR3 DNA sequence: TGTGCCAGCAGCCCAGATACCGGAGGGACAGGGAGGGCTTTCTTT. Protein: CASSPDTGGTGRAFF.

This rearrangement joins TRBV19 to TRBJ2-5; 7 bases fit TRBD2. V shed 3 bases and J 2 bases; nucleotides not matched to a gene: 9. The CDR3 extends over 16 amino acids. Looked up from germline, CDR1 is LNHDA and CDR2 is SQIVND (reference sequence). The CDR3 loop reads CASSIGPSGPQETQYF. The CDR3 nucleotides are TGTGCCAGTAGTATCGGTCCTAGCGGCCCACAAGAGACCCAGTACTTC.

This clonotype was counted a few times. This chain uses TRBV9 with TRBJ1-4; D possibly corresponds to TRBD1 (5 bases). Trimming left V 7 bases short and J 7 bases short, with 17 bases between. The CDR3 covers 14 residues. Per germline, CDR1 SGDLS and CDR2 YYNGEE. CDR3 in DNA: TGTGCCAGCTCACGCGAAGGGGCCGGTGAAAAACTGTTTTTT. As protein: CASSREGAGEKLFF.

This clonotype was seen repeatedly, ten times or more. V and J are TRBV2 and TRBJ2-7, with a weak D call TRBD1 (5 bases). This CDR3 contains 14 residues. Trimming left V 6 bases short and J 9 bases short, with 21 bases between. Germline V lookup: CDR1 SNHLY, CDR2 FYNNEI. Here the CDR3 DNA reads TGTGCCAGCAGGGCGACAGTTTTTGGGGTCGGGCAGTACTTC. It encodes CASRATVFGVGQYF. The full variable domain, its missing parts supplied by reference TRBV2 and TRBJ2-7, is EPEVTQTPSHQVTQMGQEVILRCVPISNHLYFYWYRQILGQKVEFLVSFYNNEISEKSEIFDDQFSVERPDGSNFTLKIRSTKLEDSAMYFCASRATVFGVGQYFGPGTRLTVT.

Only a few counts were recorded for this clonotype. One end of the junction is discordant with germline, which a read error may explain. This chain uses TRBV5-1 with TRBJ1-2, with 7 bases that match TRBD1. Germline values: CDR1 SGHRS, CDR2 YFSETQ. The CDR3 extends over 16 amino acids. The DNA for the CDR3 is TGCGCCAGCAGCTTGGAGTTTTGGGACAGTAACAATGGCTACACCTTC. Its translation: CASSLEFWDSNNGYTF.

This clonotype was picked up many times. The CDR3 DNA reads TGCAGTGCTAGAGAGGGAAATTCACCCCTCCACTTT. Its translation is CSAREGNSPLHF. The chain recombines TRBV20-1 with TRBJ1-6; D is uncertain. Trimming shortened V by 0 bases and J by 7 bases, and 4 bases separated the two germline ends. The V gene's germline CDR1 is DFQATT and CDR2 SNEGSKA (reference sequence). CDR3 size: 12 residues.

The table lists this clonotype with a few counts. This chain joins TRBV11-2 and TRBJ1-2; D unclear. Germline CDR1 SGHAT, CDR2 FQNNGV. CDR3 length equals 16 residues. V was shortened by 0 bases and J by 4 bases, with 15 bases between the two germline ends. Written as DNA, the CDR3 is TGTGCCAGCAGCTTAGACGAGGACCGACTATCCTATGGCTACACCTTC. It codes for CASSLDEDRLSYGYTF.

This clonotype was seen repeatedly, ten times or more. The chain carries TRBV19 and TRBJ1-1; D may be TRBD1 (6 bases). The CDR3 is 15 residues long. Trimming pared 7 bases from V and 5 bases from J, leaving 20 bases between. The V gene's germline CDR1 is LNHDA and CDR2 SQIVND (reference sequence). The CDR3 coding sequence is TGTGCCAGTAACCCAATACGGGGGCTGGGGACTGAAGCTTTCTTT. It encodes CASNPIRGLGTEAFF. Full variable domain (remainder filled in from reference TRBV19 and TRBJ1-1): DGGITQSPKYLFRKEGQNVTLSCEQNLNHDAMYWYRQDPGQGLRLIYYSQIVNDFQKGDIAEGYSVSREKKESFPLTVTSAQKNPTAFYLCASNPIRGLGTEAFFGQGTRLTVV.